These 10 T cell receptor beta chains share one sample of origin, sequenced in a study of blood T cell repertoires in COVID-19. The method was immunoSEQ multiplex PCR; TCRdb's version includes in-frame clones alone and lacks a portion of them. The table includes 170,000 or so clones, 65% to 90% detected once. Sequenced material: peripheral blood. Receptor source: a man aged 45-65 years with active or convalescent COVID-19.

This clone was picked up one time. The chain uses TRBV19 and TRBJ1-5, with 10 bases lining up with TRBD1. This CDR3 region has 17 residues. From germline, CDR1 is LNHDA and CDR2 SQIVND (reference sequence). Trimming took 7 bases from V and 0 from J; bases not matched to a gene: 9. As DNA, the CDR3 is TGTGCCAGTATCCCGGGGACAGGGGTTGATAGCAATCAGCCCCAGCATTTT. This encodes CASIPGTGVDSNQPQHF.

This chain connects TRBV12-3 or TRBV12-4 to TRBJ2-6; no firm D call. This CDR3 is 13 amino acids long. The V gene lost 8 bases and the J gene lost 4 bases, with 9 bases spanning the gap. The chain's CDR3 is CASGPSGANVLTF. The CDR3 bases are TGTGCCAGCGGCCCTTCAGGGGCCAACGTCCTGACTTTC.

The chain joins TRBV7-2 to TRBJ2-3; 11 bases line up with TRBD2. The length of the CDR3 is 18 residues. Germline CDR1 SGHTA, CDR2 FQGNSA. Germline trimming cut 5 bases from V and 0 bases from J; bases unmatched to any gene: 10. DNA of the CDR3: TGTGCCAGCAGCGCCCGGGCTAGCGGGGGGATCAGCACAGATACGCAGTATTTT. This codes for CASSARASGGISTDTQYF.

The CDR3 spells CASSAQTGFYNEQFF. The CDR3 DNA reads TGTGCCAGCAGCGCTCAGACAGGTTTCTACAATGAGCAGTTCTTC. The rearrangement links TRBV9 to TRBJ2-1, with D maybe TRBD1 (6 bases). Germline CDR1 SGDLS, CDR2 YYNGEE. Trimming took off 3 bases at V and 3 bases at J, with 13 bases between the two ends. The CDR3 length is 15 residues.

J is TRBJ1-5 and V is TRBV5-6; D is perhaps TRBD1 (5 bases). Trimming removed 2 bases at V and 0 bases at J, with 12 bases between. The CDR3 has 16 residues. Germline CDR1 SGHDT, CDR2 YYEEEE. CDR3 in DNA: TGTGCCAGCAGCTTAGGTCAGGGCGGTAGCAATCAGCCCCAGCATTTT. Its translation is CASSLGQGGSNQPQHF.

This rearrangement joins TRBV6-1 to TRBJ1-2; 7 bases map to TRBD1. The length of the CDR3 is 16 residues. The ends lost 4 bases at V and 1 base at J; junction bases unmatched: 9. CDR1 and CDR2 (germline): MNHNS, SASEGT. CDR3 sequence (DNA): TGTGCCAGCAGTGCTCAGACAGGGTGGGGTAACTATGGCTACACCTTC. As protein: CASSAQTGWGNYGYTF.

This chain connects TRBV18 to TRBJ1-2; D perhaps matches TRBD1 (5 bases). The CDR3 totals 14 residues. V lost 5 bases and J 3 bases, leaving 13 bases between the germline ends. Germline lookup yields CDR1 KGHSH and CDR2 LQKENI. The CDR3 loop is CASSSTQGDYGYTF. The CDR3 DNA reads TGTGCCAGCTCATCAACACAAGGGGACTATGGCTACACCTTC.

The chain uses TRBV5-6 and TRBJ2-5; D is ambiguous. The CDR3 extends over 13 amino acids. Germline V CDR1 and CDR2: SGHDT, YYEEEE. V gave up 0 bases and J gave up 5 bases, with 8 bases separating them. DNA of the CDR3: TGTGCCAGCAGCTTGGATTTATTGGAGACCCAGTACTTC. This encodes CASSLDLLETQYF.

This chain links TRBV18 with TRBJ2-1; 13 bases match TRBD2. The CDR3 is made up of 17 amino acids. V was clipped by 0 bases and J by 3 bases; unmatched bases: 2. Germline V gene sequence: CDR1 KGHSH, CDR2 LQKENI. This chain's CDR3 is CASSPPGTSGVYNEQFF. CDR3 bases: TGTGCCAGCTCACCACCGGGGACTAGCGGGGTCTACAATGAGCAGTTCTTC.

This clone has only one observation. The V call is TRBV16, the J call TRBJ1-5; D perhaps matches TRBD1 (5 bases). Trimming removed 3 bases from V and 6 bases from J, with 15 bases in between. Germline assignment: CDR1 KGHSY and CDR2 FQNENV. CDR3 length equals 15 residues. The CDR3, as DNA: TGTGCCAGCAGCCAGGGCGGGACTTCGGGTCAGCCCCAGCATTTT. Protein: CASSQGGTSGQPQHF.